The present T cell receptor (beta chain) was sequenced within a study of blood T cells in healthy people across ages. Combining a sample-barcoded 5' primer with a J-beta primer mix, a second PCR ran for roughly 6 to 11 cycles. TCRdb re-analysed the 5' RACE reads in MiXCR, keeping a single row per CDR3 protein. This table holds roughly 800,000 distinct CDR3 sequences, roughly 25% found once. V was trimmed by 4 bases and J by 4 bases, leaving 13 bases between them. The CDR3 runs to 14 residues. Germline CDR1 is MDHEN and CDR2 is SYDVKM. This same sample was also part of a study on T cells of mothers and their children.

The rearrangement links TRBV28 to TRBJ1-1, with D unresolved. This TCR was recovered from a boy aged 5-17 years in good health. Sequencing used blood. The CDR3 loop is CASSSGRRSTEAFF. Here the CDR3 DNA reads TGTGCCAGCAGTTCCGGACGCCGGAGCACTGAAGCTTTCTTT.